This T cell receptor (beta chain) derives from a study of CD8 T cells in Susac syndrome. Germline V CDR1 and CDR2: PRHDT, FYEKMQ (reference sequence). CDR3 length: 20 residues. The trim removed 4 bases at V and 6 bases at J, leaving 22 bases unmatched. The authors sequenced TCR beta from blood CD8+ and CD4+ T cells. The CD8+ and CD4+ T cells were negatively isolated, with the TEMRA cells enriched by FACS. Random hexamers served to reverse transcribe roughly 0.5 to 1 ug RNA. TCRdb analysed the immunoSEQ multiplex PCR reads with MiXCR anew, one entry per CDR3 protein. The sample gives about 64,000 distinct CDR3 sequences, roughly 94% of which show up once; less than 0.65% is in the top ten.

Sequencing was done on a sample of CD8+ T cells from PBMCs. This sequence was found in a human donor with multiple sclerosis. The chain uses TRBV13 and TRBJ2-3; 10 positions match TRBD2. CDR3 in DNA: TGTGCCAGCAGCTCCGTCACCACAAGCCTAGCGGGGGATCCCGGGGATACGCAGTATTTT. The encoded protein is CASSSVTTSLAGDPGDTQYF.